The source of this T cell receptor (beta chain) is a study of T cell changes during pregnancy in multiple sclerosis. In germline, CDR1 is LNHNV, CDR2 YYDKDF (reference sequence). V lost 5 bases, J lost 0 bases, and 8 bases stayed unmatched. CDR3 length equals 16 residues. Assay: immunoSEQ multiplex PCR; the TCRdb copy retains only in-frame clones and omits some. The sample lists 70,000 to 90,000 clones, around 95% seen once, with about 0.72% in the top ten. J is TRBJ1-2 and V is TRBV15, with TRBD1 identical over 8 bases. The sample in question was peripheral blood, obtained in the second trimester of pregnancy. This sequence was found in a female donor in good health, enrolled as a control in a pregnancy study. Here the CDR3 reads CATSWGPGGPNYGYTF. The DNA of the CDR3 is TGTGCCACCAGCTGGGGTCCAGGGGGCCCTAACTATGGCTACACCTTC.